This T cell receptor (beta chain) is drawn from a study of T cell responses to AZD1222 COVID-19 vaccine (dated by TCRdb to the early 2020s). Regarding the research as a whole: A total of about 240 trial participants underwent TCR sequencing, of whom 207 received two doses of AZD1222 and about 26 received two doses of the MenACWY control vaccine. Trial participants were enrolled by age into 18-55, 56-69 and 70-plus year subgroups, with approximately 150, 30 and 60 TCR-sequenced participants respectively.

The CDR3 regions of human TCRbeta chains were analyzed by immunosequencing. Under the source paper's analysis protocol: Repertoire TCRs were matched against a reference library of SARS-CoV-2-specific TCRs generated with the MIRA antigen-specificity platform. Breadth was defined as the fraction of unique TCRs that were SARS-CoV-2-associated, and depth was defined as the fraction of total T cells that were SARS-CoV-2-associated. Using the MIRA data, each spike-specific TCR was mapped to the spike region that the TCR reacts to and placed in a CD4 or CD8 class. Log10-transformed breadth and depth values were compared by one-way ANOVA with Sidak's multiple comparisons tests. Here the immuneACCESS table is served through TCRdb, limited to in-frame sequences with V and J called. Missing clones are a known gap in these copies; in checked studies unresolved V genes cover under half, and the rest lacks a known reason. That table gives V, J and clone size, and the DNA gave D and trimming. Recorded for this sample are about 94,000 clones; around 84% of them occurred a single time. Together, the top ten hold more than 3.5% of the sample.

At the junction V is shortened by 3 bases and J by 0 bases, with 10 bases in between. According to the germline V gene (reference sequence), CDR1 reads LNHNV and CDR2 reads YYDKDF. Inclusive of the bounding cysteine and phenylalanine, the CDR3 is 15 residues long. The kept DNA is CDR3 alone, 45 bases in frame from the first base. Points the paper makes about the study in general: Participants were mostly white British, with more females than males. The authors suggested clonal diversity may have been underestimated. Because no samples from the day 14 peak response were available, repertoires could be characterized only after the peak T cell response. Conclusions about previously exposed vaccinees are limited, since just 6 or 7 AZD1222 recipients were seropositive for SARS-CoV-2 at baseline. CD4 TCRs associated with the vaccine covered the entire spike protein, and the dominant responses were in regions 160-218 and 743-854. The 56-69-year group was small, and its depth increase did not reach significance, likely because of low power. After two AZD1222 doses, spike-specific TCR breadth and depth were significantly higher than at day 0 and than in MenACWY recipients. Epitopes outside the regions mutated in the B.1.351 and B.1.1.7 variants were reportedly recognized by nearly half of the unique spike-specific TCRs.

Of note for this clone: This clone's antigen is unknown. Base qualities are not recorded, but no much larger clone differs from it by a single base.

This sample's time point label indicates: about 28 days (+/-7) after the second vaccine dose. AZD1222 recipients with second doses at about 4 weeks or about 12 weeks were pooled, because spike-specific TCR depth and breadth did not differ between schedules. Samples from vaccinated people were obtained from the UK trials COV001 and COV002, which included a single-blind randomized controlled phase 2/3 trial of AZD1222 (ChAdOx1 nCoV-19) in healthy adults. For TCRbeta chain sequencing, PBMC samples were collected from trial participants at day 0 and at day 28 after the second dose. This TCR came from an adult who received the AZD1222 COVID-19 vaccine. Recombination linked TRBV15 to TRBJ2-3; confidence is insufficient to name the D gene. The source was peripheral blood, collected 28 days after the second AZD1222 dose. The sequence in DNA is TGTGCCACCAGCAGTCCTATCTTGAGCACAGATACGCAGTATTTT. Its coded protein is CATSSPILSTDTQYF.